The 30 T cell receptor beta chains given below trace back to one sample, sequenced in a study of glioma-infiltrating T cells after dendritic cell vaccination (dated by TCRdb to 2015 to 2016). Receptor amplification or capture employed the immunoSEQ multiplex PCR assay. This immuneACCESS table, as held by TCRdb, lists in-frame sequences with V and J called but not all clones. Of the missing ones, under half trace to an unresolved V gene in checked studies; the others have no known cause. The sample table records some 78,000 clones; about 85% of these occur just once. The ten largest clonotypes hold about 9.3% of the sample. This specimen's time point label, interpreted: after dendritic cell vaccination, including at tumor progression/relapse. Specimen: blood, collected after dendritic cell vaccination. These receptors were obtained from a human donor with glioblastoma.

In this sample, this clone turned up a few times. The chain has TRBV27 and TRBJ2-3, with a tentative D call TRBD2 (5 bases). The CDR3 covers 16 residues. Germline lookup yields CDR1 MNHEY and CDR2 SMNVEV (reference sequence). Trimming removed 4 bases from V and 0 bases from J, with 14 bases in between. CDR3 DNA sequence: TGTGCCAGCAGTTATGTATACGGGGTTAGCACAGATACGCAGTATTTT. This codes for CASSYVYGVSTDTQYF.

The chain couples TRBV6-1 to TRBJ2-7, with unresolved D. The CDR3 has 16 residues. Germline V gene data show CDR1 as MNHNS and CDR2 as SASEGT. The V gene lost 1 base and the J gene lost 1 base, with 14 bases spanning the gap. For the CDR3, the DNA is TGTGCCAGCAGTGAAGTAGAACTGTTATCATCCTACGAGCAGTACTTC. This sequence encodes CASSEVELLSSYEQYF.

This rearrangement joins TRBV5-6 to TRBJ1-1; D possibly corresponds to TRBD1 (6 bases). V dropped 0 bases and J dropped 10 bases, with 13 bases sitting between them. In germline, CDR1 is SGHDT, CDR2 YYEEEE. This CDR3 has 13 residues. CDR3 DNA sequence: TGTGCCAGCAGCTTGGGCCAGGGGTCACGAGCTTTCTTT. Translating it yields CASSLGQGSRAFF.

This clone showed up just once. CDR3 sequence (DNA): TGTGCCAGCAGACCGGGACTAGCGGGAGGGCCGGGCGGGGAGCTGTTTTTT. It yields the protein CASRPGLAGGPGGELFF. The V call is TRBV2, the J call TRBJ2-2, with 16 bases identical to TRBD2. After removal of 6 bases from V and 7 bases from J, the junction contained 8 bases not matched to a gene. The CDR3 has 17 residues. Germline CDR1 SNHLY, CDR2 FYNNEI.

This clone appeared once. V and J are TRBV6-4 and TRBJ2-1, with 11 bases fitting TRBD2. Losses at the gene ends were 0 bases for V and 7 bases for J; bases not matched to a gene: 5. Germline V CDR1 and CDR2: MRHNA, SNTAGT. This CDR3 region has 16 residues. CDR3 amino acids: CASSDSGTSGKNEQFF. CDR3 in DNA: TGTGCCAGCAGTGACTCGGGGACTAGCGGAAAGAATGAGCAGTTCTTC.

V usage is TRBV9 and J usage is TRBJ2-1, with D maybe TRBD2 (6 bases). There are 14 residues in the CDR3. CDR1 and CDR2 from the germline V gene are SGDLS and YYNGEE. The V and J ends lost 4 bases and 2 bases respectively, with 10 bases between them. CDR3 bases: TGTGCCAGCAGCCAAGCGGGCCCCTACAATGAGCAGTTCTTC. Amino acids: CASSQAGPYNEQFF.

The chain is built from TRBV9 and TRBJ2-3; 8 bases match TRBD2. The CDR3 consists of 15 residues. CDR1 is SGDLS and CDR2 is YYNGEE in the germline V gene. The V segment lost 4 bases and the J segment 4 bases; nucleotides outside the gene matches: 8. This CDR3 reads CASSLRGGQPDTQYF. The CDR3 nucleotides are TGTGCCAGCAGCCTACGGGGGGGGCAGCCAGATACGCAGTATTTT.

This clone was seen once. The rearrangement links TRBV6-1 to TRBJ2-7; unclear D gene. The germline CDR1 and CDR2 sequences are MNHNS and SASEGT. CDR3 length equals 14 residues. V lost 5 bases and J lost 2, with 13 bases in between. Here the CDR3 reads CASSSPDKPYEQYF. The CDR3 DNA is TGTGCCAGCAGTTCCCCCGACAAGCCCTACGAGCAGTACTTC.

The rearrangement joins TRBV7-9 to TRBJ2-3; D is perhaps TRBD2 (5 bases). Per the germline V gene, CDR1 is SEHNR and CDR2 is FQNEAQ (reference sequence). The CDR3 consists of 16 residues. The V gene lost 5 bases and the J gene lost 5 bases, with 20 bases spanning the gap. The CDR3 DNA is TGTGCCAGCAGCCGATCCACCTCCCAAAGCGGAGATACGCAGTATTTT. It codes for CASSRSTSQSGDTQYF.

This clone showed up just a few times. The chain has TRBV6-1 and TRBJ2-7, with 7 bases fitting TRBD1. CDR3 length equals 13 residues. Per germline, CDR1 MNHNS and CDR2 SASEGT. J gave up 4 bases and V 7 bases, and 7 bases lay outside the gene matches. As DNA, the CDR3 is TGTGCCAGCAACAGGGGAAGAGAGTACGAGCAGTACTTC. As protein: CASNRGREYEQYF.

V gene TRBV7-9 combines with J gene TRBJ2-7; TRBD2 matches at 7 bases. With 5 bases clipped from V and 3 bases from J, the junction kept 4 bases outside the gene matches. Germline CDR1 SEHNR, CDR2 FQNEAQ (reference sequence). This CDR3 contains 13 residues. The DNA for the CDR3 is TGTGCCAGCAGCCGGCCGGGGGGCTACGAGCAGTACTTC. As protein: CASSRPGGYEQYF.

V and J are TRBV5-1 and TRBJ1-4, with 12 nucleotides matching TRBD1. Trimming at V came to 5 bases and at J to 3 bases, leaving 5 bases not matched to a gene. Germline CDR1 and CDR2: SGHRS and YFSETQ. There are 16 residues in the CDR3. For the CDR3, the DNA is TGCGCCAGCAGGACCCGGGACAGGGGGCCTAATGAAAAACTGTTTTTT. Translation gives CASRTRDRGPNEKLFF.

The chain links TRBV12-5 to TRBJ1-2; possible D gene TRBD1, 6 bases. V was cut by 4 bases and J by 6 bases, with 9 bases left in between. CDR1 and CDR2 from the germline V gene are LGHNT and FRNRAP. The CDR3 runs 12 residues. The CDR3 nucleotides are TGTGCTAGTGGTTCCTGGACAGATGGCTACACCTTC. As protein: CASGSWTDGYTF.

The rearrangement links TRBV6-5 to TRBJ2-1, with 8 bases aligning to TRBD1. V lost 2 bases to trimming and J lost 9 bases; unmatched junction nucleotides: 6. CDR3 length: 14 amino acids. Germline lookup yields CDR1 MNHEY and CDR2 SVGAGI. The chain's CDR3 is CASSYDRGRGEQFF. CDR3 coding DNA: TGTGCCAGCAGTTACGACAGGGGTAGGGGTGAGCAGTTCTTC.

J is TRBJ2-7 and V is TRBV29-1, with 10 positions matching TRBD1. Germline lookup yields CDR1 SQVTM and CDR2 ANQGSEA. V lost 7 bases and J lost 4; bases outside the gene matches: 13. CDR3 length: 15 amino acids. Here the CDR3 DNA reads TGCAGCGCCGCGGAGGGGGACAGGGGATTATACGAGCAGTACTTC. This gives the protein CSAAEGDRGLYEQYF.

The chain employs TRBV7-9 and TRBJ2-2; a possible D gene is TRBD2 (7 bases). CDR1 is SEHNR, CDR2 FQNEAQ, per germline (reference sequence). V was trimmed by 0 bases and J by 5 bases, leaving 13 bases between them. The CDR3 runs 16 residues. CDR3 residues: CASSLAGGPETGELFF. The CDR3 DNA reads TGTGCCAGCAGCTTAGCGGGGGGGCCAGAGACCGGGGAGCTGTTTTTT.

The chain links TRBV7-2 to TRBJ2-3; 9 bases line up with TRBD2. Germline assignment: CDR1 SGHTA and CDR2 FQGNSA. Trimming cost V 5 bases and J 0 bases; bases outside gene matches: 6. This CDR3 contains 16 residues. CDR3 in amino acids: CASSATSGYSTDTQYF. DNA of the CDR3: TGTGCCAGCAGCGCGACTAGCGGCTATAGCACAGATACGCAGTATTTT.

J is TRBJ1-5 and V is TRBV30, with TRBD1 as a possible D gene (5 bases). The CDR3 has 16 amino acids. Looked up from germline, CDR1 is GTSNPN and CDR2 is SVGIG (reference sequence). Trimming took 2 bases from V and 0 from J, leaving 14 bases between them. The CDR3 protein is CAWSMSGWTSNQPQHF. CDR3 coding DNA: TGTGCCTGGAGTATGTCAGGGTGGACTAGCAATCAGCCCCAGCATTTT.

This clone was detected ten times or more. The chain employs TRBV6-1 and TRBJ1-5, with TRBD1 as a possible D gene (5 bases). The CDR3 has 16 residues. Trimming removed 1 base from V and 4 bases from J, with 14 bases in between. Germline loops: CDR1 MNHNS, CDR2 SASEGT. CDR3 nucleotides: TGTGCCAGCAGTGAAGGGGAGGGGCTGGGTAATCAGCCCCAGCATTTT. The encoded protein is CASSEGEGLGNQPQHF.

This rearrangement joins TRBV15 to TRBJ1-1; the D is unclear. The CDR3 has 12 residues. Germline CDR1 LNHNV, CDR2 YYDKDF (reference sequence). V lost 7 bases and J lost 1, with 7 bases in between. CDR3 sequence: CATKEQNTEAFF. In DNA form, the CDR3 reads TGTGCCACCAAAGAACAGAACACTGAAGCTTTCTTT.

The chain is built from TRBV6-5 and TRBJ2-2, with TRBD2 matching over 11 bases. The CDR3 length is 15 residues. With V trimmed by 7 bases and J by 7 bases, 8 bases remained unmatched. Germline lookup yields CDR1 MNHEY and CDR2 SVGAGI. The CDR3 here is CASTLAGGYVGELFF. DNA for the CDR3: TGTGCCAGCACTTTAGCGGGGGGGTACGTCGGGGAGCTGTTTTTT.

V and J are TRBV5-1 and TRBJ2-2; 11 bases map to TRBD2. The V segment lost 1 base and the J segment 6 bases; nucleotides outside the gene matches: 14. Per germline, CDR1 SGHRS and CDR2 YFSETQ. The CDR3 consists of 19 residues. The CDR3 DNA sequence: TGCGCCAGCAGCTTGAGTCGAACTAGCGGGAGTAGAGGGGCCGGGGAGCTGTTTTTT. This encodes CASSLSRTSGSRGAGELFF.

The V gene is TRBV11-2, the J gene TRBJ2-7; 8 bases agree with TRBD2. The CDR3 is 15 amino acids. Germline CDR1 SGHAT, CDR2 FQNNGV. V dropped 1 base and J dropped 2; count of bases not matched to a gene: 4. In nucleotides, the CDR3 is TGTGCCAGCAGCTTAGTTATTAGCGGGGCCTACGAGCAGTACTTC. This codes for CASSLVISGAYEQYF.

The chain combines TRBV4-3 with TRBJ1-1, with 7 bases identical to TRBD1. The J segment lost 5 bases and the V segment lost 0 bases, leaving 12 bases of the junction unmatched. Germline V gene data show CDR1 as LGHNA and CDR2 as YSLEER. CDR3 length equals 17 residues. The chain's CDR3 is CASSQDEGTVKRTEAFF. The CDR3 bases are TGCGCCAGCAGCCAAGATGAGGGGACAGTCAAACGTACTGAAGCTTTCTTT.

The chain carries TRBV7-3 and TRBJ1-1; 9 bases match TRBD1. This CDR3 region has 15 residues. The germline gives CDR1 SGHTA, CDR2 FQGTGA. The J segment lost 9 bases and the V segment lost 0 bases, leaving 8 bases of the junction unmatched. This CDR3 reads CASSLTGDRETQAFF. The CDR3 nucleotides read TGTGCCAGCAGCTTAACAGGGGACAGGGAGACCCAAGCTTTCTTT.

The rearrangement links TRBV7-2 to TRBJ1-2, with 9 positions matching TRBD1. CDR1 and CDR2 (germline): SGHTA, FQGNSA. CDR3 length equals 16 residues. After removal of 4 bases from V and 5 bases from J, the junction contained 11 bases not matched to a gene. This chain's CDR3 is CASSSWTGASSYGYTF. DNA of the CDR3: TGTGCCAGCAGCTCCTGGACAGGGGCCTCCTCGTATGGCTACACCTTC. The entire variable domain, with the rest obtained from reference TRBV7-2 and TRBJ1-2, is as follows: GAGVSQSPSNKVTEKGKDVELRCDPISGHTALYWYRQSLGQGLEFLIYFQGNSAPDKSGLPSDRFSAERTGGSVSTLTIQRTQQEDSAVYLCASSSWTGASSYGYTFGSGTRLTVV.

The chain joins TRBV7-2 to TRBJ2-3; 8 nucleotides agree with TRBD1. V dropped 4 bases and J dropped 1; count of bases not matched to a gene: 7. CDR1 SGHTA and CDR2 FQGNSA come from the germline V gene. There are 16 residues in the CDR3. The CDR3: CASSSDRGKGTDTQYF. CDR3 nucleotide sequence: TGTGCCAGCAGCTCCGACAGGGGCAAAGGCACAGATACGCAGTATTTT.

The chain combines TRBV19 with TRBJ2-7; 9 positions agree with TRBD1. The CDR3 consists of 16 residues. Losses at the gene ends were 3 bases for V and 0 bases for J; bases not matched to a gene: 6. The germline V gene encodes CDR1 LNHDA and CDR2 SQIVND (reference sequence). CDR3 nucleotides: TGTGCCAGTAGTATGGCGGGACAGGGCGCCTCCTACGAGCAGTACTTC. Translation: CASSMAGQGASYEQYF.

There are a few counts of this clone. The rearrangement uses TRBV11-2 and TRBJ2-6, with 7 bases aligning to TRBD1. The CDR3 covers 18 residues. CDR1 is SGHAT, CDR2 FQNNGV, per germline. J was trimmed by 1 base and V by 1 base; bases with no gene match: 7. Here the CDR3 DNA reads TGTGCCAGCAGCTTAGGAGGCAGGGGGAGATCTGGGGCCAACGTCCTGACTTTC. This codes for CASSLGGRGRSGANVLTF.

V is TRBV2 and J is TRBJ2-3; 9 bases agree with TRBD2. The CDR3 loop spans 15 amino acids. J gave up 0 bases and V 5 bases, and 3 bases lay outside the gene matches. From germline, CDR1 is SNHLY and CDR2 FYNNEI. This CDR3 is CASSISGRSTDTQYF. The CDR3 DNA sequence: TGTGCCAGCAGTATAAGCGGGAGGAGCACAGATACGCAGTATTTT.